This T cell receptor (beta chain) was documented in a study of T-cell memory formation after mild COVID-19. Study in general: TCR clusters showed largely donor specificity. Overall study findings and caveats: The appearance of some responding clones in pre-infection memory suggested that cross-reactive memory joined.

CDR1 and CDR2 (germline): SEHNR, FQNEAQ (reference sequence). V was shortened by 2 bases and J by 1 base, with 19 bases between the two germline ends. The CDR3 covers 18 residues. Employing constant-segment primers, 5'RACE generated TCR alpha and TCR beta cDNA libraries bearing sample barcodes and UMIs. Each CDR3 protein is one row after TCRdb ran MiXCR on the 5' RACE reads. The data show 200,000 to 250,000 distinct CDR3 sequences, more than 25% seen once. A note on this clonotype: Antigen: not known.

The chain has TRBV7-9 and TRBJ2-3; the D call may be TRBD1 or TRBD2 (5 bases each). This sequence was found in an adult woman who had mild COVID-19 (a few samples of this study predate the infection). Cell type and time point are not known. Input material: PBMCs or a T cell subset sorted from them (not recorded which). The CDR3 loop reads CASSLTPPGAGGTDTQYF. The CDR3 DNA reads as TGTGCCAGCAGCTTAACTCCCCCCGGGGCCGGAGGCACAGATACGCAGTATTTT.